Below are 27 T cell receptor beta chains sequenced from a single sample in a study of OX40 agonist ivuxolimab in advanced cancers. The assay was immunoSEQ multiplex PCR, and TCRdb's table has in-frame clones only and misses some. The repertoire consists of under 70,000 clones, with 80% to 90% occurring once and the leading ten covering roughly 6%. Specimen: CD4+ or CD8+ T cells sorted from blood, collected in a trial of the OX40 agonist ivuxolimab. Receptor source: an adult with an advanced solid tumor such as melanoma, head and neck, liver or kidney cancer.

The CDR3 is CASSLTLSDNEQFF. CDR3 sequence (DNA): TGTGCCAGCAGCTTAACTCTCAGCGACAATGAGCAGTTCTTC. The V gene is TRBV7-3, the J gene TRBJ2-1; unclear D gene. Trimming took 0 bases from V and 5 from J, leaving 8 bases between them. The CDR3 is 14 residues long. Germline-derived CDR1 and CDR2 are SGHTA and FQGTGA.

The table lists this clone with a count of one. V is TRBV27 and J is TRBJ2-7; D might be TRBD2 (6 bases). The CDR3 contains 15 residues. V was clipped by 4 bases and J by 2 bases, with 15 bases between them. Germline V CDR1 and CDR2: MNHEY, SMNVEV (reference sequence). The CDR3 sequence is CASSYSGSLAYEQYF. The CDR3 DNA reads TGTGCCAGCAGTTACAGCGGGTCTCTCGCCTACGAGCAGTACTTC.

The chain recombines TRBV27 with TRBJ1-1, with D possibly matching TRBD1 (5 bases). V shed 2 bases and J shed 6 bases, with 19 bases lying between them. This CDR3 region has 16 residues. The germline gives CDR1 MNHEY, CDR2 SMNVEV (reference sequence). The CDR3 bases are TGTGCCAGCAGTTTACCGGGGGGTGCAGGCCTTGCTGAAGCTTTCTTT. This gives the protein CASSLPGGAGLAEAFF.

The gene calls are TRBV7-9 and TRBJ2-3, with 10 bases fitting TRBD2. This CDR3 contains 16 residues. The V gene end was trimmed by 3 bases and the J gene end by 3 bases; junction bases not matched to a gene: 6. Germline lookup yields CDR1 SEHNR and CDR2 FQNEAQ (reference sequence). The CDR3 loop is CASSFLLAGRTDTQYF. The CDR3 nucleotides read TGTGCCAGCAGCTTTTTACTAGCGGGGCGTACAGATACGCAGTATTTT.

A few counts support this clone. In the same sample, other DNA sequences code for this CDR3. The CDR3 region is CASSYGANTGELFF. For the CDR3, the DNA is TGTGCCAGCAGTTACGGTGCTAACACCGGGGAGCTGTTTTTT. The rearrangement links TRBV6-5 to TRBJ2-2; D ambiguous. The V gene lost 2 bases and the J gene lost 2 bases, with 6 bases spanning the gap. The CDR3 runs to 14 residues. The germline V gene has CDR1 MNHEY and CDR2 SVGAGI.

The chain couples TRBV28 to TRBJ1-5; no definite D call. Trimming stripped 6 bases from V and 6 bases from J, with 15 bases between. This CDR3 contains 14 residues. Germline CDR1 and CDR2: MDHEN and SYDVKM. As DNA, the CDR3 is TGTGCCAGCAGGGTCTTTGGGTCGGGTCAGCCCCAGCATTTT. Translation gives CASRVFGSGQPQHF.

The chain recombines TRBV25-1 with TRBJ1-1; the D gene is possibly TRBD1 (5 bases). Germline V gene data show CDR1 as MGHDK and CDR2 as SYGVNS. The CDR3 sequence is 14 residues long. Between the trimmed V and J ends, which lost 3 bases and 1 base, there was a span of 9 bases. The CDR3 DNA reads as TGTGCCAGCAGTGATCGACAGAGGAACACTGAAGCTTTCTTT. Encoded protein: CASSDRQRNTEAFF.

This rearrangement joins TRBV7-9 to TRBJ1-1; no definite D call. V dropped 4 bases and J dropped 2 bases, with 14 bases sitting between them. Germline V gene sequence: CDR1 SEHNR, CDR2 FQNEAQ (reference sequence). The CDR3 has 15 residues. CDR3 region: CASSSFTDLNTEAFF. In nucleotides, the CDR3 is TGTGCCAGCAGCTCGTTTACCGATCTCAACACTGAAGCTTTCTTT.

The genes are TRBV28 and TRBJ2-4; D perhaps matches TRBD1 (5 bases). This CDR3 is built from 15 residues. Germline V lookup: CDR1 MDHEN, CDR2 SYDVKM. V was trimmed by 6 bases and J by 3 bases, leaving 15 bases between them. CDR3 protein: CASSWQGVGKNIQYF. The CDR3 DNA follows: TGTGCCAGCAGCTGGCAGGGTGTCGGCAAAAACATTCAGTACTTC.

CDR3: CASSVLGGGTGELFF. CDR3 DNA sequence: TGTGCCAGCAGCGTCCTCGGAGGGGGCACCGGGGAGCTGTTTTTT. V and J are TRBV7-3 and TRBJ2-2; D is perhaps TRBD1 or TRBD2 (6 bases each). Deletions cut 5 bases from V and 4 bases from J, with 14 bases between. CDR1 and CDR2 from the germline V gene are SGHTA and FQGTGA. The CDR3 spans 15 residues.

This chain uses TRBV30 with TRBJ2-5; 9 positions agree with TRBD2. Germline V gives CDR1 GTSNPN, CDR2 SVGIG (reference sequence). Trimming at V came to 5 bases and at J to 5 bases, leaving 6 bases not matched to a gene. There are 13 residues in the CDR3. The CDR3 DNA reads TGTGCCTGGGACTCGGCGGGGGGGGAGACCCAGTACTTC. Translation: CAWDSAGGETQYF.

The V and J genes are TRBV4-3 and TRBJ1-2; a weak D match, TRBD1 (5 bases). CDR3 length: 14 amino acids. Germline CDR1 and CDR2: LGHNA and YSLEER. V was shortened by 0 bases and J by 4 bases, with 9 bases between the two germline ends. The CDR3 DNA follows: TGCGCCAGCAGCCAAGATTACGGGACCTATGGCTACACCTTC. Its protein is CASSQDYGTYGYTF.

This clone appeared a single time. The chain employs TRBV28 and TRBJ2-7; D not resolved. CDR1 is MDHEN, CDR2 SYDVKM, per germline. V shed 1 base and J shed 2 bases, with 3 bases lying between them. The CDR3 contains 12 residues. CDR3 in amino acids: CASSLYAYEQYF. CDR3 in DNA: TGTGCCAGCAGTTTATATGCCTACGAGCAGTACTTC.

The chain is built from TRBV11-2 and TRBJ2-7, with D perhaps matching TRBD2 (6 bases). The germline gives CDR1 SGHAT, CDR2 FQNNGV. The CDR3 length is 12 residues. Between the trimmed V and J ends, which lost 5 bases and 2 bases, there was a span of 7 bases. The CDR3 protein is CASSGGAYEQYF. In DNA form, the CDR3 reads TGTGCCAGCAGCGGAGGGGCCTACGAGCAGTACTTC.

The chain couples TRBV5-6 to TRBJ1-1, with D perhaps matching TRBD1 (6 bases). The V end lost 4 bases, the J end lost 2 bases, and 15 bases lay between the germline ends. CDR3 size: 15 residues. Germline V gene lookup returns CDR1 SGHDT and CDR2 YYEEEE. The CDR3 region has the DNA TGTGCCAGCAGCCCCCGGGGACATAGTAACACTGAAGCTTTCTTT. Translation gives CASSPRGHSNTEAFF.

The V and J genes are TRBV6-6 and TRBJ1-2; D uncertain. CDR3 length: 13 amino acids. Germline CDR1 MNHNY, CDR2 SVGAGI (reference sequence). V gave up 0 bases and J gave up 6 bases, with 8 bases separating them. The CDR3, as DNA: TGTGCCAGCAGTTACTCCCAATCGGATGGCTACACCTTC. As protein: CASSYSQSDGYTF.

The chain employs TRBV5-6 and TRBJ2-2; 12 positions agree with TRBD2. CDR3 length equals 16 residues. J gave up 3 bases and V 4 bases, and 4 bases lay outside the gene matches. Germline V gene lookup returns CDR1 SGHDT and CDR2 YYEEEE. CDR3 region: CASSPGTSGHTGELFF. The CDR3 bases are TGTGCCAGCAGCCCTGGGACTAGCGGGCACACCGGGGAGCTGTTTTTT. Filled out from reference TRBV5-6 and TRBJ2-2, the complete variable domain reads DAGVTQSPTHLIKTRGQQVTLRCSPKSGHDTVSWYQQALGQGPQFIFQYYEEEERQRGNFPDRFSGHQFPNYSSELNVNALLLGDSALYLCASSPGTSGHTGELFFGEGSRLTVL.

This clone came up a few times. The rearrangement joins TRBV19 to TRBJ1-5; 7 bases map to TRBD1. The germline V gene encodes CDR1 LNHDA and CDR2 SQIVND (reference sequence). With 3 bases clipped from V and 7 bases from J, the junction kept 9 bases outside the gene matches. The CDR3 totals 15 residues. The CDR3 loop reads CASSMWRGRGQPQHF. The DNA for the CDR3 is TGTGCCAGTAGTATGTGGAGGGGGCGCGGGCAGCCCCAGCATTTT.

The chain uses TRBV29-1 and TRBJ2-5; 13 bases match TRBD2. The CDR3 spans 15 residues. Trimming took 6 bases from V and 4 from J; bases not matched to a gene: 8. Germline V gene sequence: CDR1 SQVTM, CDR2 ANQGSEA. CDR3 in amino acids: CSVTGLAGFGETQYF. In nucleotides, the CDR3 is TGCAGCGTCACGGGACTAGCGGGGTTTGGAGAGACCCAGTACTTC.

The rearrangement links TRBV19 to TRBJ1-1, with D possibly being TRBD1 (5 bases). The germline V gene has CDR1 LNHDA and CDR2 SQIVND (reference sequence). Trimming stripped 1 base from V and 5 bases from J, with 8 bases between. The length of the CDR3 is 13 residues. Here the CDR3 reads CASSIATVTEAFF. The CDR3 coding sequence is TGTGCCAGTAGTATAGCGACAGTGACTGAAGCTTTCTTT.

The V call is TRBV18, the J call TRBJ2-1; D may be TRBD1 (6 bases). This CDR3 comprises 18 residues. The ends were cut back, 6 bases at V and 6 bases at J, with 27 bases in the middle. CDR1 and CDR2 (germline): KGHSH, LQKENI. The DNA of the CDR3 is TGTGCCAGCTCCTTACTGCAGGGGTCGAGCCAACGGACCAATGAGCAGTTCTTC. Translating it yields CASSLLQGSSQRTNEQFF.

V is TRBV19 and J is TRBJ2-1; 9 bases map to TRBD2. The CDR3 sequence is 16 residues long. V trimming: 4 bases; J trimming: 0 bases; junction bases outside the gene matches: 4. Per the germline V gene, CDR1 is LNHDA and CDR2 is SQIVND (reference sequence). The CDR3 coding sequence is TGTGCCAGTAGTACTCTTAGCGGGGGCTCCTACAATGAGCAGTTCTTC. Protein: CASSTLSGGSYNEQFF.

To note about this clone: The junction and the germline gene differ at one end; a read error may be behind it. J is TRBJ2-5 and V is TRBV7-7; the D gene is possibly TRBD1 (6 bases). CDR3 length equals 14 residues. Per germline, CDR1 SSHAT and CDR2 FNYEAQ (reference sequence). This CDR3 reads CASSRLGQKPDQYF. For the CDR3, the DNA is TGTGCTAGCAGCCGATTGGGACAAAAGCCGGACCAGTACTTC.

This chain connects TRBV15 to TRBJ2-2; D unresolved. Germline CDR1 and CDR2: LNHNV and YYDKDF (reference sequence). This CDR3 contains 13 residues. V was shortened by 0 bases and J by 7 bases, with 6 bases between the two germline ends. CDR3 sequence reads: CATSRDRDGELFF. DNA for the CDR3: TGTGCCACCAGCAGAGATAGGGACGGGGAGCTGTTTTTT. Variable domain in full (rest from reference TRBV15 and TRBJ2-2): DAMVIQNPRYQVTQFGKPVTLSCSQTLNHNVMYWYQQKSSQAPKLLFHYYDKDFNNEADTPDNFQSRRPNTSFCFLDIRSPGLGDTAMYLCATSRDRDGELFFGEGSRLTVL.

The chain combines TRBV4-3 with TRBJ1-5, with D unresolved. This CDR3 region has 14 residues. CDR1 and CDR2 (germline): LGHNA, YSLEER. V gave up 0 bases and J gave up 0 bases, with 3 bases separating them. The CDR3 region has the DNA TGCGCCAGCAGCCAAGATCTTAGCAATCAGCCCCAGCATTTT. Translated, it gives CASSQDLSNQPQHF.

The V and J genes are TRBV4-2 and TRBJ1-2; perhaps TRBD1 as D (5 bases). CDR1 LGHNA and CDR2 YNFKEQ come from the germline V gene. The CDR3 loop spans 16 amino acids. The V end lost 4 bases, the J end lost 8 bases, and 23 bases lay between the germline ends. The CDR3 DNA is TGTGCCAGCAGCCCCCTGGCCATGGCCCGGCCAGGGGGCTACACCTTC. Amino acid sequence: CASSPLAMARPGGYTF.

This chain joins TRBV16 and TRBJ1-1, with D perhaps TRBD1 (5 bases). CDR3 length: 16 amino acids. Germline CDR1 is KGHSY and CDR2 is FQNENV. V lost 0 bases and J lost 5, with 16 bases in between. CDR3 sequence: CASSQSSQGGRTEAFF. The CDR3 DNA sequence: TGTGCCAGCAGCCAATCGTCGCAGGGTGGGAGGACTGAAGCTTTCTTT. Based on the CDR3 plus reference TRBV16 and TRBJ1-1, the full variable domain is GEEVAQTPKHLVRGEGQKAKLYCAPIKGHSYVFWYQQVLKNEFKFLISFQNENVFDETGMPKERFSAKCLPNSPCSLEIQATKLEDSAVYFCASSQSSQGGRTEAFFGQGTRLTVV.